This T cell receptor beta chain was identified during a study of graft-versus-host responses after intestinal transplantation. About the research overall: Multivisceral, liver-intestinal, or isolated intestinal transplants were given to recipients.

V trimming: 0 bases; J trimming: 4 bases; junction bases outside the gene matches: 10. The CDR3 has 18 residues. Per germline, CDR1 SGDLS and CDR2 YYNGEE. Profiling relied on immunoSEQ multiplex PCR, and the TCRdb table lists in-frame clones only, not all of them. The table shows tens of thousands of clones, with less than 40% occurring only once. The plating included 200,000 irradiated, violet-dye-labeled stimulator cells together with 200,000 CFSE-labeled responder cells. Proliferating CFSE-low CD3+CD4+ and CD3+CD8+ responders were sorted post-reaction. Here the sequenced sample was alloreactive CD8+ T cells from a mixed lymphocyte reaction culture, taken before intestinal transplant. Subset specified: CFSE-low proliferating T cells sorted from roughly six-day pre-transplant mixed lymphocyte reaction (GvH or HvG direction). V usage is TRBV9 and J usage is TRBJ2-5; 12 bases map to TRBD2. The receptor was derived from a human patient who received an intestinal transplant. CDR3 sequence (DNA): TGTGCCAGCAGCGTAGGAGGTTGGCTAGCGGGAGGGCTAGAGACCCAGTACTTC. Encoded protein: CASSVGGWLAGGLETQYF.